The entry below describes one TCR beta chain. Its antigen remains unknown. This sample stems from a study of cytomegalovirus exposure and HLA in healthy donors. Study conclusions and caveats: CMV serostatus was the only recorded immune exposure for donors. Later analysis found that TCR beta chains associated with HLA were more clonally expanded than other, equally common chains. A classifier reportedly called cytomegalovirus status with high sensitivity and specificity. Three chains tied to CMV proved CMV antigen-specific in vitro.

Germline V gene sequence: CDR1 KGHSH, CDR2 LQKENI. This CDR3 contains 15 residues. Trimming cost V 3 bases and J 5 bases; bases outside gene matches: 7. The PCR contained 60 Vbeta and 13 Jbeta primers. The assay was immunoSEQ multiplex PCR, and TCRdb's table has in-frame clones only and misses some. Of about 150,000 clones in the sample, about 82% are singletons; the top ten hold roughly 3.4%. The receptor's source is a male donor in good health and CMV-seronegative. Sequencing was done on a sample of PBMCs. V and J are TRBV18 and TRBJ2-1, with 7 bases matching TRBD2. CDR3 bases: TGTGCCAGCTCACCGGGACTATCCCTTAACAATGAGCAGTTCTTC. Protein sequence: CASSPGLSLNNEQFF.